This T cell receptor (beta chain) was obtained from a study of blood T cell repertoires in COVID-19 (dated by TCRdb to the early 2020s). Regarding the study in general: Samples covering the acute and convalescent phases of COVID-19 were provided by collaborators in the United States, Italy and Spain. The material from the prospective study consisted of cDNA or gDNA derived from T cells, B-cell-depleted T cells, or PBMCs. The dataset comprised deeply sampled blood TCRbeta repertoires from subjects exposed to, actively infected with, or recovered from COVID-19. The repertoires were released in a freely available public database meant as a resource for research on the immune response to SARS-CoV-2. The samples were drawn from the first 160 participants of the ongoing ImmuneRACE study and from roughly 1,300 subjects provided by 6 global collaborators. A de-identified subject ID, COVID-19 status, age in years and sex were almost always included in the sample metadata. Where available, HLA class I and class II types were obtained from metadata supplied by the sample provider rather than from assay-based typing.

The immunoSEQ Assay, a bias-controlled multiplex PCR, was used to amplify TCRbeta CDR3 regions from genomic DNA. In the paper's pipeline: Within the assay, amplification of reference gene primers was used to estimate how many nucleated cells each sample contained. Sequence reads were collapsed and filtered to measure the absolute abundance of every unique TCRbeta CDR3 rearrangement. For each sample, productive Simpson clonality was calculated by taking the square root of Simpson's diversity index across productive rearrangements. What TCRdb holds here is the immuneACCESS table cut down to in-frame rearrangements. Part of the clones is not present; checked against another copy, under half of the missing clones reflect an unresolved V gene, and the others are unexplained. That table is the source of V, J and clone size, and D and trimming were worked out from the DNA. The sample records 71,000 or so clones, approximately 87% of which are singletons. The ten largest clones add up to under 20% of the sample.

Each collaborating institution followed its own protocols to collect whole blood in K2EDTA tubes. For TCRbeta analysis, collaborator samples were shipped as frozen whole blood, as isolated PBMCs, or as DNA extracted from either sample type. Findings and caveats that apply to the study as a whole: The amount of clinical and demographic metadata varied by source and participant and was provided uncurated.

In regard to this clone: What this receptor recognizes is not known. Base qualities were left out, and no much larger clone turns up one base away.

The CDR3 contains 13 residues, cysteine and phenylalanine counted. Kept here is only the CDR3 DNA, which spans 39 bases and is read in frame from base 1. CDR1 and CDR2 were assigned from the germline V gene as ENHRY and SYGVKD. At the junction V is shortened by 10 bases and J by 4 bases; bases outside the gene matches: 6. The source of this sequence is a man older than 75 in a cohort sampled during active COVID-19. Input material: peripheral blood. Recombination linked TRBV10-3 to TRBJ1-4; TRBD1 aligns with 7 central bases. The DNA is as follows: TGTGCCACAGGGGGAGACCGTAATGAAAAACTGTTTTTT. Protein translation: CATGGDRNEKLFF.